The 2 T cell receptor beta chains presented below share a single source sample, sequenced in a study of cytomegalovirus exposure and HLA in healthy donors. Repertoires were generated with immunoSEQ multiplex PCR, while TCRdb's copy carries only in-frame clones and drops some. Among some 240,000 clones listed, around 86% were seen once. The specimen sequenced was PBMCs. Every receptor here comes from a woman in her late teens or twenties in good health and CMV-seropositive.

This clone appeared a single time. The chain couples TRBV27 to TRBJ1-1; D ambiguous. Per germline, CDR1 MNHEY and CDR2 SMNVEV (reference sequence). This CDR3 contains 15 residues. V was clipped by 6 bases and J by 0 bases, with 14 bases between them. CDR3 sequence reads: CASRFSVQMNTEAFF. CDR3 sequence (DNA): TGTGCCAGCAGGTTCAGTGTTCAAATGAACACTGAAGCTTTCTTT.

The CDR3 reads CAISGQGTQYF. CDR3 nucleotide sequence: TGTGCCATCAGTGGTCAGGGTACGCAGTATTTT. The chain is built from TRBV10-3 and TRBJ2-3; TRBD1 might be the D (5 bases). This CDR3 is 11 amino acids long. The germline V and J ends were trimmed by 4 bases and 8 bases, with 7 bases remaining between them. The V gene's germline CDR1 is ENHRY and CDR2 SYGVKD.